The 17 T cell receptor beta chains below come from one sample, sequenced in a study of T cell clonotyping in hematopoietic cell transplantation. Sequencing used immunoSEQ multiplex PCR; TCRdb keeps in-frame clones, though not all of them. The data hold approximately 20,000 clones, with around 88% observed a single time. Specified time point: recipient sample about 28 days before transplant, after cytoreduction. Sequencing used peripheral blood mononuclear cells, obtained before stem cell transplant. These receptors were collected from a man aged 50 or older with acute myeloid leukemia. Some clones in this sample may be carry-over from other donors' samples.

The V call is TRBV20-1, the J call TRBJ2-7; D may be TRBD2 (5 bases). CDR3 length equals 11 residues. The V and J ends lost 6 bases and 5 bases respectively, with 11 bases between them. Germline V gene sequence: CDR1 DFQATT, CDR2 SNEGSKA (reference sequence). The CDR3 spells CSAEGWHEQYF. DNA for the CDR3: TGCAGTGCCGAGGGTTGGCACGAGCAGTACTTC.

A few counts support this clone. This chain joins TRBV30 and TRBJ1-1; tentative D call: TRBD1 (6 bases). This CDR3 has 18 amino acids. The germline CDR1 and CDR2 sequences are GTSNPN and SVGIG (reference sequence). Trimming took off 8 bases at V and 1 base at J, with 29 bases between the two ends. The CDR3 sequence is CAGTWGRGLFVGNTEAFF. CDR3 DNA: TGTGCCGGCACCTGGGGCAGGGGTTTATTTGTCGGGAACACTGAAGCTTTCTTT.

V gene TRBV2 combines with J gene TRBJ2-1; D not certain. Trimming stripped 3 bases from V and 0 bases from J, with 12 bases between. The CDR3 is 16 amino acids. From germline, CDR1 is SNHLY and CDR2 FYNNEI. CDR3 nucleotides: TGTGCCAGCAGTGACTTGACCCAGAGCTCCTACAATGAGCAGTTCTTC. Residues: CASSDLTQSSYNEQFF. The full variable domain, its missing parts supplied by reference TRBV2 and TRBJ2-1, is EPEVTQTPSHQVTQMGQEVILRCVPISNHLYFYWYRQILGQKVEFLVSFYNNEISEKSEIFDDQFSVERPDGSNFTLKIRSTKLEDSAMYFCASSDLTQSSYNEQFFGPGTRLTVL.

This clone was seen a single time. This chain joins TRBV4-3 and TRBJ2-5, with 7 bases matching TRBD2. In germline, CDR1 is LGHNA, CDR2 YSLEER. The CDR3 runs to 15 residues. The V and J ends lost 0 bases and 5 bases, in that order; junction bases with no gene match: 6. The CDR3 DNA follows: TGCGCCAGCAGCCAAGATTGGGCGGGGGTGGAGACCCAGTACTTC. Protein: CASSQDWAGVETQYF.

The chain recombines TRBV5-1 with TRBJ1-5, with 9 positions matching TRBD1. CDR1 and CDR2 (germline): SGHRS, YFSETQ. The V and J ends lost 2 bases and 4 bases, in that order; junction bases with no gene match: 7. The CDR3 sequence is 16 residues long. For the CDR3, the DNA is TGCGCCAGCAGCTTAGGGGACAGGGCTGCAAATCAGCCCCAGCATTTT. Encoded protein: CASSLGDRAANQPQHF.

This chain uses TRBV5-4 with TRBJ2-7, with 14 bases identical to TRBD2. The CDR3 is 20 amino acids. Germline values: CDR1 SGHNT, CDR2 YYREEE (reference sequence). V was pared by 6 bases and J by 6 bases, with 23 bases of the junction left unmatched. The CDR3 region has the DNA TGTGCCAGCAAACTAAAGGTAGGACTAGCGGGGGGACGGACGAATATCGAGCAGTACTTC. It is translated as CASKLKVGLAGGRTNIEQYF.

This clone appeared a single time. The J gene is TRBJ2-5, the V gene TRBV4-1, with a tentative D call TRBD1 (6 bases). The end of the DNA is better explained by TRBJ2-7, so the J call may be wrong. Germline V gene lookup returns CDR1 MGHRA and CDR2 YSYEKL. The length of the CDR3 is 17 residues. The CDR3 spells CASSRDFKQGPLYEQYF. CDR3 DNA sequence: TGCGCCAGCAGCCGAGACTTTAAACAGGGTCCTCTATACGAGCAGTACTTC.

This rearrangement joins TRBV4-3 to TRBJ2-1; maybe TRBD2 (7 bases). V lost 0 bases, J lost 8 bases, and 11 bases lay in between. This CDR3 comprises 14 residues. The V gene's germline CDR1 is LGHNA and CDR2 YSLEER. CDR3 in DNA: TGCGCCAGCAGCCAAGATGGCGGGGGCGATGAGCAGTTCTTC. It codes for CASSQDGGGDEQFF.

This clone was seen only once. CDR3 coding DNA: TGTGCCAGCAGCGACTCTAATTCACCCCTCCACTTT. Its protein is CASSDSNSPLHF. This chain uses TRBV14 with TRBJ1-6; D remains ambiguous. V lost 5 bases and J 6 bases, leaving 5 bases between the germline ends. Germline V gene lookup returns CDR1 SGHDN and CDR2 FVKESK. The CDR3 extends over 12 amino acids.

The V and J genes are TRBV29-1 and TRBJ2-7; D remains ambiguous. Germline CDR1 is SQVTM and CDR2 is ANQGSEA. This CDR3 is built from 12 residues. The V end was cut by 4 bases, the J end by 6 bases, with 13 bases between. CDR3 coding DNA: TGCAGCGTTGCCCTACCGCCCGGCGAGCAGTACTTC. It translates to CSVALPPGEQYF.

CDR3 loop: CASSPRPRLGRTDTQYF. The CDR3 region has the DNA TGTGCCAGCAGCCCTCGCCCCCGACTAGGCCGCACAGATACGCAGTATTTT. The chain has TRBV28 and TRBJ2-3, with a weak D call TRBD2 (6 bases). Trimming removed 6 bases from V and 1 base from J, with 20 bases in between. This CDR3 contains 17 residues. Germline CDR1 reads MDHEN; CDR2 reads SYDVKM.

The V call is TRBV6-5, the J call TRBJ1-2; D gene unclear. Germline CDR1 reads MNHEY; CDR2 reads SVGAGI. The V end lost 4 bases, the J end lost 5 bases, and 5 bases lay between the germline ends. CDR3 length: 11 amino acids. The CDR3 sequence is CASSSQYGYTF. Written as DNA, the CDR3 is TGTGCCAGCAGTTCACAGTATGGCTACACCTTC.

This chain joins TRBV10-2 and TRBJ1-5, with 12 bases fitting TRBD1. CDR1 and CDR2 (germline): WSHSY, SAAADI. V lost 2 bases to trimming and J lost 5 bases; unmatched junction nucleotides: 7. CDR3 length equals 17 residues. The CDR3 spells CASSEPLGQGADQPQHF. The CDR3, as DNA: TGCGCCAGCAGTGAGCCCCTGGGACAGGGGGCGGATCAGCCCCAGCATTTT.

The CDR3 nucleotides read TGTGCCAGCAGCCCCGGGACCGCTGACTACGAGCAGTACTTC. Translating it yields CASSPGTADYEQYF. The gene calls are TRBV5-6 and TRBJ2-7; D possibly matches TRBD1 or TRBD2 (5 bases each). Between the trimmed V and J ends, which lost 4 bases and 3 bases, there was a span of 14 bases. CDR1 SGHDT and CDR2 YYEEEE come from the germline V gene. This CDR3 has 14 residues.

The rearrangement links TRBV27 to TRBJ2-6, with D perhaps TRBD1 (5 bases). V was shortened by 6 bases and J by 5 bases, with 5 bases between the two germline ends. From germline, CDR1 is MNHEY and CDR2 SMNVEV (reference sequence). The CDR3 length is 12 residues. CDR3 region: CASRDRANVLTF. The DNA of the CDR3 is TGTGCCAGCAGGGACAGGGCCAACGTCCTGACTTTC.

The chain carries TRBV13 and TRBJ1-2, with 8 positions matching TRBD1. Germline V gene sequence: CDR1 PRHDT, CDR2 FYEKMQ (reference sequence). The CDR3 consists of 16 residues. V shed 5 bases, J shed 7 bases, and the junction held 15 bases outside the gene matches. CDR3 residues: CASSRAAAGGKFGYTF. CDR3 coding DNA: TGTGCCAGCAGCCGGGCCGCGGCAGGGGGCAAGTTTGGCTACACCTTC. The full variable domain, rest sourced from reference TRBV13 and TRBJ1-2, is AAGVIQSPRHLIKEKRETATLKCYPIPRHDTVYWYQQGPGQDPQFLISFYEKMQSDKGSIPDRFSAQQFSDYHSELNMSSLELGDSALYFCASSRAAAGGKFGYTFGSGTRLTVV.

This chain uses TRBV15 with TRBJ2-7, with TRBD2 matching over 7 bases. The V gene end was trimmed by 1 base and the J gene end by 2 bases; junction bases not matched to a gene: 5. Looked up from germline, CDR1 is LNHNV and CDR2 is YYDKDF (reference sequence). The CDR3 is 15 amino acids. CDR3 sequence (DNA): TGTGCCACCAGCAGAGGAGGCAGCGGGGCCTACGAGCAGTACTTC. The encoded protein is CATSRGGSGAYEQYF.